The sequence of this T cell receptor beta chain was determined in a study of blood T cell repertoires in COVID-19. Recovery meant two consecutive negative NP/OP PCR tests, professional clearance, or resolved symptoms. This clone appeared a single time. TCRdb keeps only in-frame clones here, not all; method: immunoSEQ multiplex PCR. The data contain a few hundred thousand clones, about 88% of them singletons. The TCR sequence derives from a woman in her 30s who had recovered from COVID-19. The sequenced material came from PBMCs or T cells enriched from blood (not recorded which).

The DNA of the CDR3 is TGTGCCAGCGCATCCCGGGACTGGTATAATTCACCCCTCCACTTT. This gives the protein CASASRDWYNSPLHF. This sequence joins TRBV28 and TRBJ1-6; possibly TRBD1 for D (5 bases). The ends were cut back, 8 bases at V and 4 bases at J, with 15 bases in the middle. This CDR3 is 15 amino acids long. CDR1 is MDHEN, CDR2 SYDVKM, per germline.